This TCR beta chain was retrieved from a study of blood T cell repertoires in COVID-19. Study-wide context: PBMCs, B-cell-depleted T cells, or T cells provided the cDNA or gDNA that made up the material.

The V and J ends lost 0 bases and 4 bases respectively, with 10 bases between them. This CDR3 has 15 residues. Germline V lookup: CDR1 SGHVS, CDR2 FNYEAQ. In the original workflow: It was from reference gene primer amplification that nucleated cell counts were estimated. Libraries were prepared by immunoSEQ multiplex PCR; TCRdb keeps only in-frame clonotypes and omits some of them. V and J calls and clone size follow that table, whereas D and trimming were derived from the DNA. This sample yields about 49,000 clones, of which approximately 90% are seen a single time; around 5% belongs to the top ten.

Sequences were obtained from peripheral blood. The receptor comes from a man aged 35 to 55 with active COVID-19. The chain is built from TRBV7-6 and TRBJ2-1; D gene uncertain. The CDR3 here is CASSLAVSVYNEQFF. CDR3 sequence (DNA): TGTGCCAGCAGCTTAGCGGTGTCGGTTTACAATGAGCAGTTCTTC. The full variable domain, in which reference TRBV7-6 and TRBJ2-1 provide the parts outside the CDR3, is GAGVSQSPRYKVTKRGQDVALRCDPISGHVSLYWYRQALGQGPEFLTYFNYEAQQDKSGLPNDRFSAERPEGSISTLTIQRTEQRDSAMYRCASSLAVSVYNEQFFGPGTRLTVL.